This T cell receptor beta chain emerged from a study of T cells in localized non-small cell lung cancer. General study points: Greater T cell density in blood accompanied longer overall survival. The appearance of a median roughly 58 of the top 100 tumor clones was seen in adjacent lung.

This clone has a single count. Its antigen is not identified. Clones were read by immunoSEQ multiplex PCR, and TCRdb kept only the in-frame ones, dropping some. The sample lists around 36,000 clones; around 79% were seen once. The CDR3 is made up of 14 amino acids. Per germline, CDR1 SGHRS and CDR2 YFSETQ. V lost 6 bases, J lost 5 bases, and 16 bases lay in between. Specimen: PBMCs, collected before any cancer treatment. The origin of this receptor is a woman aged 40-69 years with stage II squamous cell lung carcinoma. The J gene is TRBJ2-3, the V gene TRBV5-1; D tentatively reads TRBD1 or TRBD2 (6 bases each). CDR3 in DNA: TGCGCCAGCACCACGGGGGCAGTTATAGATACGCAGTATTTT. The encoded protein is CASTTGAVIDTQYF. Full variable domain (remainder filled in from reference TRBV5-1 and TRBJ2-3): KAGVTQTPRYLIKTRGQQVTLSCSPISGHRSVSWYQQTPGQGLQFLFEYFSETQRNKGNFPGRFSGRQFSNSRSEMNVSTLELGDSALYLCASTTGAVIDTQYFGPGTRLTVL.